Listed below are T cell receptor beta chains from one sample, sequenced in a study of shared clonotypes between healthy human individuals. TCRdb keeps only in-frame clones here, not all; method: immunoSEQ multiplex PCR. The sample yields millions of clones, 93% seen once. Sequencing was carried out using naive CD8+ T cells from PBMCs. Every receptor here comes from a man younger than 35 in good health. Some clones in this sample may be carry-over from other donors' samples. CDR3s include the opening cysteine and the closing phenylalanine or tryptophan. The D gene is left open where the match is weak. Some rows have no size entry. The others give once, few or many, or a class for an expanded clone.

>13|NA|TRBV28|TRBJ1-2|NA
TGTGCCAGCAGCTCGACAGCTAACTATGGCTACACCTTC
CASSSTANYGYTF
>16|NA|TRBV11-2|TRBJ2-2|NA
TGTGCCAGCAGCCCCAGGGTGACGGCCGCGGCCGGGGAGCTGTTTTTT
CASSPRVTAAAGELFF
>16|NA|TRBV5-4|TRBJ2-2|TRBD1
TGTGCCAGCAGCCAGAGGGACAGGGGAGACACCGGGGAGCTGTTTTTT
CASSQRDRGDTGELFF
>12|NA|TRBV7-9|TRBJ2-1|NA
TGTGCCAGCAGTCGAGGGGGGAATGAGCAGTTCTTC
CASSRGGNEQFF
>16|NA|TRBV4-3|TRBJ2-1|NA
TGCGCCAGCAGCCAAGTCGCGGGTTTCTCCTACAATGAGCAGTTCTTC
CASSQVAGFSYNEQFF
>16|few|TRBV28|TRBJ2-1|NA
TGTGCCAGCAGTTTATTTCAACTCGGGGCAGGGATCAAGCAGTTCTTC
CASSLFQLGAGIKQFF
>15|NA|TRBV6-1|TRBJ2-7|TRBD1
TGTGCCAGCAGTGAAACTGCCAGGGGGCCCTACGAGCAGTACTTC
CASSETARGPYEQYF
>13|NA|TRBV15|TRBJ1-1|TRBD1
TGTGCCACCTGGGCAGGGGGAGACACTGAAGCTTTCTTT
CATWAGGDTEAFF
>14|once|TRBV6-1|TRBJ1-2|NA
TGTGCCAGCAGTGAAACCGGGAACCGCCATGGCTACACCTTC
CASSETGNRHGYTF
>13|NA|TRBV25-1|TRBJ2-3|TRBD2
TGTGCCAGCAGTGAATTTGGTCTAGCGGGAGTCAATTTT
CASSEFGLAGVNF
>15|NA|TRBV25-1|TRBJ1-2|NA
TGTGCCAGCAGTGATAAGGAGAAAGGCCTTTATGGCTACACCTTC
CASSDKEKGLYGYTF
>13|NA|TRBV30|TRBJ1-1|NA
TGTGCCTGTCTTATAGGGTGGACCACTGAAGCTTTCTTT
CACLIGWTTEAFF
>14|few|TRBV2|TRBJ2-7|NA
TGTGCCAGCAGTGAAGCGCTTGGGACCTACGAGCAGTACTTC
CASSEALGTYEQYF
>10|NA|TRBV6-6|TRBJ1-1|NA
TGTGCCAGCAGTTCCTCTGAAGCTTTCTTT
CASSSSEAFF
>16|NA|TRBV27|TRBJ2-3|NA
TGTGCCAGCAGTAACACCCCTTGGGGAGTGGAAGATACGCAGTATTTT
CASSNTPWGVEDTQYF
>15|NA|TRBV11-3|TRBJ2-7|NA
TGTGCCAGCAGCCCAAGCCGGGACAAAGGCTACGAGCAGTACTTC
CASSPSRDKGYEQYF
>16|NA|TRBV15|TRBJ1-2|NA
TGTGCCACCAGCACTCCAAGGGGGGGCGGAAACTATGGCTACACCTTC
CATSTPRGGGNYGYTF
>13|NA|TRBV9|TRBJ2-7|NA
TGTGCCAGCAGCGCTGGGGTAGCCTACGAGCAGTACTTC
CASSAGVAYEQYF
>13|NA|TRBV28|TRBJ2-7|TRBD1
TGTGCCAGCAGTTTTCAACAGGGGGGCGAGCAGTACTTC
CASSFQQGGEQYF
>14|NA|TRBV6-1|TRBJ2-7|NA
TGTGCCAGCAGTTGGGTAAGCGGGTTCTACGAGCAGTACTTC
CASSWVSGFYEQYF
>14|NA|TRBV19|TRBJ2-7|TRBD2
TGTGCCAGTAGTCGGCGGGAGGGCAGCAGCGAGCAGTACTTC
CASSRREGSSEQYF
>13|NA|TRBV30|TRBJ2-1|NA
TGTGCCTGGAGTGTAAGTTCCCACAATGAGCAGTTCTTC
CAWSVSSHNEQFF
>15|NA|TRBV28|TRBJ2-3|NA
TGTGCCAGCAGCTTAGACAGCCGTAGCACAGATACGCAGTATTTT
CASSLDSRSTDTQYF
>15|once|TRBV4-1|TRBJ2-7|TRBD2
TGCGCCAGCAGCCAATCTAGCGGGAGTCTCTACGAGCAGTACTTC
CASSQSSGSLYEQYF
>12|NA|TRBV28|TRBJ2-2|NA
TGTGCCAGCAGTCCATTCACCGGGGAGCTGTTTTTT
CASSPFTGELFF
>13|once|TRBV9|TRBJ2-5|TRBD2
TGTGCCAGCAGCCCCCGGGAGGGGGTGACCCAGTACTTC
CASSPREGVTQYF
>16|NA|TRBV9|TRBJ2-1|TRBD2
TGTGCCAGCAGCGTAGCGTCGGGAGGGTCCTACAATGAGCAGTTCTTC
CASSVASGGSYNEQFF
>14|NA|TRBV27|TRBJ2-3|NA
TGTGCCAGCAGTTTTGGTGGGAGTGCAGATACGCAGTATTTT
CASSFGGSADTQYF
>14|NA|TRBV11-2|TRBJ2-7|TRBD1
TGTGCCAGCAGCCCACGGACAGGACACAACGAGCAGTACTTC
CASSPRTGHNEQYF
>15|NA|TRBV10-3|TRBJ1-1|NA
TGTGCCATCAGTGAAACAGGGATGATGAACACTGAAGCTTTCTTT
CAISETGMMNTEAFF
>19|NA|TRBV10-2|TRBJ2-1|NA
TGCGCCAGCAGTGAGCCAACTTCCGTCCGGGATGAGGGGTACAATGAGCAGTTCTTC
CASSEPTSVRDEGYNEQFF
>13|few|TRBV9|TRBJ1-1|NA
TGTGCCAGCAGCCAGAACTTGAACACTGAAGCTTTCTTT
CASSQNLNTEAFF
>12|NA|TRBV7-3|TRBJ1-3|NA
TGTGCCAGCAGCTCGCCCGGAAACACCATATATTTT
CASSSPGNTIYF
>18|NA|TRBV10-3|TRBJ2-3|NA
TGTGCCATCAGTGAGTCGACTCGAGACTTGCCTAGCACAGATACGCAGTATTTT
CAISESTRDLPSTDTQYF
>18|NA|TRBV2|TRBJ2-6|NA
TGTGCCAGCAGTGAAGTCCGCGGACGGCGGGTTGGGGCCAACGTCCTGACTTTC
CASSEVRGRRVGANVLTF
>15|NA|TRBV29-1|TRBJ2-4|TRBD1
TGCAGCGTCTACGGGACAGTTTTTGGCAAAAACATTCAGTACTTC
CSVYGTVFGKNIQYF
>15|NA|TRBV27|TRBJ2-2|TRBD2
TGTGCCAGCAGTTTCTTAGCGGGAGGCACCGGGGAGCTGTTTTTT
CASSFLAGGTGELFF
>16|NA|TRBV5-1|TRBJ1-1|NA
TGCGCCAGCAGCTTGGATGGGGTGGGAATGAACACTGAAGCTTTCTTT
CASSLDGVGMNTEAFF
>15|NA|TRBV6-5|TRBJ2-2|NA
TGTGCCAGCACCCAGGCCCTAGAGTACACCGGGGAGCTGTTTTTT
CASTQALEYTGELFF
>15|NA|TRBV4-3|TRBJ2-4|NA
TGCGCCAGCAGCCAAGGTCTGGGTGGCGGAAACATTCAGTACTTC
CASSQGLGGGNIQYF
>13|NA|TRBV10-2|TRBJ1-1|NA
TGCGCCAGCAGACAGCGTATGAACACTGAAGCTTTCTTT
CASRQRMNTEAFF
>13|NA|TRBV7-6|TRBJ2-1|NA
TGTGCCAGCCGCCTCACGAAGGCCGGTGAGCAGTTCTTC
CASRLTKAGEQFF
>14|NA|TRBV27|TRBJ1-2|NA
TGTGCCAGCAGTTTTCAGGGGTCAAACTATGGCTACACCTTC
CASSFQGSNYGYTF
>17|NA|TRBV11-2|TRBJ2-1|TRBD2
TGTGCCAGCAGCCGATACCTTAGCGGGAGCTCCTACAATGAGCAGTTCTTC
CASSRYLSGSSYNEQFF
>15|few|TRBV27|TRBJ2-7|NA
TGTGCCAGCGCTCCGAGGTGGGGGAGCTCCTACGAGCAGTACTTC
CASAPRWGSSYEQYF
>15|NA|TRBV9|TRBJ2-7|NA
TGTGCCAGCAGCCCGACTCGGACATTCTCCTACGAGCAGTACTTC
CASSPTRTFSYEQYF
>16|NA|TRBV6-6|TRBJ2-1|TRBD2
TGTGCCAGCAGTTATGGGGATTCCTCGGGAGGGAATGAGCAGTTCTTC
CASSYGDSSGGNEQFF
>13|NA|TRBV27|TRBJ2-7|NA
TGTGCCAGCGGAAAGGGACTTTCCTACGAGCAGTACTTC
CASGKGLSYEQYF
>13|NA|TRBV2|TRBJ1-5|NA
TGTGCCAGCAGGACAACAGGGTTGCAGCCCCAGCATTTT
CASRTTGLQPQHF
>18|NA|TRBV18|TRBJ2-7|TRBD2
TGTGCCAGCTCACCGGCCACTAGCGGGACCACTTACTCCTACGAGCAGTACTTC
CASSPATSGTTYSYEQYF
>15|NA|TRBV28|TRBJ1-2|TRBD1
TGTGCCAGCAGTTCCAACAGGGGGTCTAACTATGGCTACACCTTC
CASSSNRGSNYGYTF
>13|NA|TRBV5-1|TRBJ1-5|NA
TGCGCCAGCTCGACAGTTAGCAATCAGCCCCAGCATTTT
CASSTVSNQPQHF